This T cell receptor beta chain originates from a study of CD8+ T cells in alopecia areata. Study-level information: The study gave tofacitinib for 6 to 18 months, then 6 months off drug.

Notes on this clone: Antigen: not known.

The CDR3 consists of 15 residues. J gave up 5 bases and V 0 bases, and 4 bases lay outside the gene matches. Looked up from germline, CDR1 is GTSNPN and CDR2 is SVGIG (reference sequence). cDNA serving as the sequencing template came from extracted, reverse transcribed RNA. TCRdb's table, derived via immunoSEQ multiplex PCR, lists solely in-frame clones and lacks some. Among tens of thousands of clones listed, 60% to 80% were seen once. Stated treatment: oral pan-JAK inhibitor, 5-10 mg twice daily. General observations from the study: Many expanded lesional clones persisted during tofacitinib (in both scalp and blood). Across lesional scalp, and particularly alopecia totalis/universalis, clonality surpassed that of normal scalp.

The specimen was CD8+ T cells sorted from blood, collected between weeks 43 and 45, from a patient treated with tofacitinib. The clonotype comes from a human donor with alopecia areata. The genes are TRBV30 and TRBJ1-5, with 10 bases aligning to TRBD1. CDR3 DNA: TGTGCCTGGAGTGTAGGGGACAGGGGACATCAGCCCCAGCATTTT. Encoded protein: CAWSVGDRGHQPQHF.